The next 26 T cell receptor beta chains were all read from a single sample in a study of OX40 agonist ivuxolimab in advanced cancers. The repertoire was sequenced with immunoSEQ multiplex PCR; TCRdb's copy has only in-frame clones and lacks some. The sample shows about 86,000 clones, around 88% of them seen only once. The sample consisted of CD4+ or CD8+ T cells sorted from blood, taken in a trial of the OX40 agonist ivuxolimab. The source of these receptors is an adult with an advanced solid tumor such as melanoma, head and neck, liver or kidney cancer.

V and J are TRBV7-2 and TRBJ2-3; TRBD2 matches at 9 bases. Germline assignment: CDR1 SGHTA and CDR2 FQGNSA. V lost 7 bases and J lost 1; bases outside the gene matches: 3. This CDR3 is 14 amino acids long. The CDR3 nucleotides are TGTGCCAGCACACGGACTAGCGGCACAGATACGCAGTATTTT. Translated: CASTRTSGTDTQYF.

The chain employs TRBV6-5 and TRBJ1-1; 8 bases are a match to TRBD1. Trimming removed 1 base from V and 2 bases from J; junction bases left unmatched: 3. There are 15 residues in the CDR3. CDR1 is MNHEY and CDR2 is SVGAGI in the germline V gene. CDR3 bases: TGTGCCAGCAGTTACTTTGACAGGGGCAACACTGAAGCTTTCTTT. Its translation: CASSYFDRGNTEAFF.

V is TRBV28 and J is TRBJ2-5, with D unclear. Trimming removed 4 bases from V and 2 bases from J, with 17 bases in between. The germline CDR1 and CDR2 sequences are MDHEN and SYDVKM. The CDR3 runs 16 residues. CDR3 sequence reads: CASSSPQRSLQETQYF. CDR3 in DNA: TGTGCCAGCAGTTCCCCCCAGAGATCGTTACAAGAGACCCAGTACTTC.

The chain joins TRBV2 to TRBJ1-1, with D possibly being TRBD1 (5 bases). The germline V and J ends were trimmed by 6 bases and 4 bases, with 15 bases remaining between them. CDR1 and CDR2 (germline): SNHLY, FYNNEI. The CDR3 totals 14 residues. The CDR3 DNA reads as TGTGCCAGCAGGTCCGGGGCCGAAGCCACTGAAGCTTTCTTT. Amino acids: CASRSGAEATEAFF. The full variable domain, completed using reference TRBV2 and TRBJ1-1, is EPEVTQTPSHQVTQMGQEVILRCVPISNHLYFYWYRQILGQKVEFLVSFYNNEISEKSEIFDDQFSVERPDGSNFTLKIRSTKLEDSAMYFCASRSGAEATEAFFGQGTRLTVV.

The chain couples TRBV29-1 to TRBJ2-1, with 7 positions matching TRBD1. J gave up 4 bases and V 3 bases, and 9 bases lay outside the gene matches. CDR3 length: 15 residues. From germline, CDR1 is SQVTM and CDR2 ANQGSEA. CDR3 amino acids: CSVDLGDSSYNEQFF. The CDR3 DNA reads as TGCAGCGTTGATTTGGGGGACAGTTCTTACAATGAGCAGTTCTTC.

This clone was recorded only once. The chain is built from TRBV2 and TRBJ1-5; D remains unclear. With 3 bases removed from V and 1 base from J, the gap between germline ends came to 4 bases. CDR1 and CDR2 (germline): SNHLY, FYNNEI. This CDR3 is built from 13 residues. CDR3 sequence reads: CASSDQSNQPQHF. DNA of the CDR3: TGTGCCAGCAGTGATCAGAGCAATCAGCCCCAGCATTTT. The full variable domain, its missing parts supplied by reference TRBV2 and TRBJ1-5, is EPEVTQTPSHQVTQMGQEVILRCVPISNHLYFYWYRQILGQKVEFLVSFYNNEISEKSEIFDDQFSVERPDGSNFTLKIRSTKLEDSAMYFCASSDQSNQPQHFGDGTRLSIL.

The rearrangement joins TRBV18 to TRBJ2-2, with D possibly TRBD2 on 6 matching bases. The CDR3 consists of 15 residues. Trimming stripped 3 bases from V and 0 bases from J, with 8 bases between. Germline CDR1 reads KGHSH; CDR2 reads LQKENI. The CDR3 nucleotides read TGTGCCAGCTCACCGGACTATTCGAACACCGGGGAGCTGTTTTTT. Residues: CASSPDYSNTGELFF.

V and J are TRBV9 and TRBJ2-5; 9 bases agree with TRBD2. V was pared by 3 bases and J by 4 bases, with 7 bases of the junction left unmatched. The CDR3 consists of 15 residues. CDR1 is SGDLS, CDR2 YYNGEE, per germline. Here the CDR3 DNA reads TGTGCCAGCAGCGGCGGGGGGGCATGGGTAGAGACCCAGTACTTC. Translating it yields CASSGGGAWVETQYF.

This chain connects TRBV10-1 to TRBJ1-3; 8 bases fit TRBD1. The CDR3 has 19 residues. CDR1 is WNHNN, CDR2 SYGVQD, per germline (reference sequence). V lost 0 bases and J lost 0; bases outside the gene matches: 10. CDR3 in DNA: TGCGCCAGCAGTGAGTCTAGGGGGACAGGCCCGGGCTCTGGAAACACCATATATTTT. Its translation is CASSESRGTGPGSGNTIYF.

V usage is TRBV7-9 and J usage is TRBJ1-5, with 8 positions matching TRBD1. The length of the CDR3 is 16 residues. Unmatched junction bases numbered 4, after V lost 1 base and J lost 2 bases. Germline loops: CDR1 SEHNR, CDR2 FQNEAQ (reference sequence). The CDR3 DNA reads TGTGCCAGCAGCTTAGTTACAGGGGGAGGCAATCAGCCCCAGCATTTT. As protein: CASSLVTGGGNQPQHF.

This sequence joins TRBV7-8 and TRBJ1-5; perhaps TRBD1 as D (6 bases). CDR3 size: 13 residues. V was pared by 2 bases and J by 4 bases, with 6 bases between. The germline CDR1 and CDR2 sequences are SGHVS and FQNEAQ. This chain's CDR3 is CASSLRGNQPQHF. CDR3 DNA sequence: TGTGCCAGCAGCTTAAGGGGGAATCAGCCCCAGCATTTT.

The chain links TRBV9 to TRBJ2-1; D not certain. Trimming took 2 bases from V and 8 from J, leaving 5 bases between them. Germline CDR1 reads SGDLS; CDR2 reads YYNGEE. CDR3 size: 11 residues. CDR3 loop: CASSVRDEQFF. For the CDR3, the DNA is TGTGCCAGCAGCGTTAGAGATGAGCAGTTCTTC.

The CDR3 DNA sequence: TGTGCCAGCAGCCGAGTTTTGAACACTGAAGCTTTCTTT. Its translation is CASSRVLNTEAFF. V and J are TRBV7-2 and TRBJ1-1, with D hard to call. The CDR3 sequence is 13 residues long. Germline assignment: CDR1 SGHTA and CDR2 FQGNSA. Trimming left V 5 bases short and J 0 bases short, with 7 bases between.

This clone was detected only once. V usage is TRBV4-2 and J usage is TRBJ2-5; D is uncertain. Per the germline V gene, CDR1 is LGHNA and CDR2 is YNFKEQ. Trimming removed 0 bases at V and 1 base at J, with 6 bases between. The CDR3 spans 14 residues. This CDR3 is CASSQESSQETQYF. The CDR3 nucleotides are TGTGCCAGCAGCCAAGAGTCTTCCCAAGAGACCCAGTACTTC.

The chain employs TRBV7-3 and TRBJ2-5, with D possibly TRBD1 on 6 matching bases. The CDR3 is made up of 15 amino acids. The V and J ends lost 8 bases and 4 bases respectively, with 20 bases between them. Germline V gives CDR1 SGHTA, CDR2 FQGTGA. In nucleotides, the CDR3 is TGTGCCAGCGGCCTACAGGGTTACGAGGGAGAGACCCAGTACTTC. It yields the protein CASGLQGYEGETQYF.

The V call is TRBV7-2, the J call TRBJ2-6; 8 bases are shared with TRBD2. CDR3 length: 15 amino acids. With V trimmed by 1 base and J by 8 bases, 4 bases remained unmatched. Germline V gene sequence: CDR1 SGHTA, CDR2 FQGNSA. The CDR3 nucleotides are TGTGCCAGCAGCTTAGTGATAGCGGGGTCCAACGTCCTGACTTTC. Translated, it gives CASSLVIAGSNVLTF.

The chain combines TRBV5-1 with TRBJ2-7, with 7 bases fitting TRBD1. The germline V gene encodes CDR1 SGHRS and CDR2 YFSETQ. J lost 3 bases, V lost 4 bases, and 4 bases had no gene match. This CDR3 has 13 residues. CDR3 amino acids: CASSPGQIYEQYF. CDR3 DNA: TGCGCCAGCAGCCCGGGACAGATCTACGAGCAGTACTTC.

The chain recombines TRBV2 with TRBJ2-7; D possibly corresponds to TRBD1 (6 bases). Trimming shortened V by 6 bases and J by 2 bases, and 14 bases separated the two germline ends. The germline CDR1 and CDR2 sequences are SNHLY and FYNNEI. This CDR3 region has 14 residues. Here the CDR3 reads CASSLRDIAYEQYF. The CDR3 region has the DNA TGTGCCAGCAGCCTCCGGGACATAGCCTACGAGCAGTACTTC.

Comments on this clone: The same CDR3 is also encoded by other DNA sequences in this sample. The CDR3 DNA sequence: TGTGCCAGCAGTTACTCGAGGGGATCTGAAGCTTTCTTT. Translating it yields CASSYSRGSEAFF. The chain has TRBV6-6 and TRBJ1-1, with D possibly being TRBD1 (5 bases). V was pared by 0 bases and J by 6 bases, with 8 bases between. Germline lookup yields CDR1 MNHNY and CDR2 SVGAGI (reference sequence). The CDR3 length is 13 residues.

This chain joins TRBV11-3 and TRBJ2-1; D unresolved. Trimming shortened V by 5 bases and J by 4 bases, and 18 bases separated the two germline ends. The CDR3 extends over 16 amino acids. Germline-derived CDR1 and CDR2 are SGHNT and YENEEA. The CDR3 region is CASSAGGPFQYNEQFF. DNA of the CDR3: TGTGCCAGCAGCGCCGGTGGACCTTTCCAGTACAATGAGCAGTTCTTC.

This clone was counted a few times. This chain uses TRBV15 with TRBJ2-7, with TRBD2 matching 7 bases. Trimming at V came to 0 bases and at J to 3 bases, leaving 5 bases not matched to a gene. This CDR3 has 15 amino acids. Germline V gives CDR1 LNHNV, CDR2 YYDKDF (reference sequence). The CDR3 here is CATSRDPSGGYEQYF. The CDR3 coding sequence is TGTGCCACCAGCAGAGATCCTTCGGGGGGCTACGAGCAGTACTTC.

The chain recombines TRBV13 with TRBJ1-5; D remains unclear. Trimming left V 4 bases short and J 2 bases short, with 12 bases between. The CDR3 has 15 amino acids. Per the germline V gene, CDR1 is PRHDT and CDR2 is FYEKMQ (reference sequence). This chain's CDR3 is CASSSRSRGNQPQHF. For the CDR3, the DNA is TGTGCCAGCAGCTCCCGTTCGCGGGGCAATCAGCCCCAGCATTTT. Full variable domain (outside the CDR3, taken from reference TRBV13 and TRBJ1-5): AAGVIQSPRHLIKEKRETATLKCYPIPRHDTVYWYQQGPGQDPQFLISFYEKMQSDKGSIPDRFSAQQFSDYHSELNMSSLELGDSALYFCASSSRSRGNQPQHFGDGTRLSIL.

This chain links TRBV7-9 with TRBJ2-2; possibly TRBD1 or TRBD2 for D (5 bases each). Germline CDR1 reads SEHNR; CDR2 reads FQNEAQ (reference sequence). The CDR3 spans 17 residues. The V end was cut by 4 bases, the J end by 4 bases, with 19 bases between. CDR3 sequence: CASSWIGTGRGTGELFF. DNA for the CDR3: TGTGCCAGCAGCTGGATTGGGACGGGAAGAGGCACCGGGGAGCTGTTTTTT.

Only one count was recorded for this clone. This chain connects TRBV6-6 to TRBJ1-5, with TRBD1 identical over 9 bases. This CDR3 comprises 16 residues. V trimming: 6 bases; J trimming: 0 bases; junction bases outside the gene matches: 6. CDR1 is MNHNY, CDR2 SVGAGI, per germline (reference sequence). This chain's CDR3 is CASRTGTGHSNQPQHF. The CDR3 coding sequence is TGTGCCAGCAGAACCGGGACAGGGCATAGCAATCAGCCCCAGCATTTT.

V usage is TRBV7-2 and J usage is TRBJ1-1; D ambiguous. The CDR3 is 16 residues long. The germline gives CDR1 SGHTA, CDR2 FQGNSA. With 4 bases removed from V and 3 bases from J, the gap between germline ends came to 18 bases. The CDR3: CASSSLMYVLDTEAFF. The DNA of the CDR3 is TGTGCCAGCAGCTCCCTCATGTACGTCCTGGACACTGAAGCTTTCTTT.

The gene calls are TRBV19 and TRBJ1-2; D gene uncertain. V lost 1 base and J 8 bases, leaving 14 bases between the germline ends. The CDR3 is 14 amino acids. Germline CDR1 reads LNHDA; CDR2 reads SQIVND (reference sequence). Here the CDR3 reads CASSIVEAGRGYTF. CDR3 DNA sequence: TGTGCCAGTAGTATAGTGGAAGCGGGAAGAGGCTACACCTTC.